Each of the 27 T cell receptor beta chains below was sequenced from the same sample in a study of spatial heterogeneity in lung cancer. Sample time point: blood at routine non-recurrence follow-up after resection. From the 5' RACE reads, TCRdb called clonotypes with MiXCR, one entry per CDR3 protein. The sample holds about 15,000 distinct CDR3 sequences; about a fifth are singletons and the top ten take 5.5% to 7%. Specimen: PBMCs, collected at follow-up. The receptors were gathered from a male donor with early-stage non-small cell lung cancer.

This chain uses TRBV2 with TRBJ2-2; possibly TRBD2 for D (5 bases). V lost 7 bases to trimming and J lost 6 bases, with 15 bases between them. The V gene's germline CDR1 is SNHLY and CDR2 FYNNEI. There are 14 residues in the CDR3. In DNA form, the CDR3 reads TGTGCCAGCACCCAGTCTCGGGGTGCCGGGGAGCTGTTTTTT. This gives the protein CASTQSRGAGELFF.

The chain combines TRBV12-3 or TRBV12-4 with TRBJ1-4; 7 nucleotides line up with TRBD1. The V segment lost 5 bases and the J segment 6 bases; nucleotides outside the gene matches: 6. This CDR3 has 14 amino acids. CDR3 DNA: TGTGCCAGCAGTCTTGCAGGGGGATATGAAAAACTGTTTTTT. Translation: CASSLAGGYEKLFF.

This clonotype qualifies as medium-sized. The rearrangement uses TRBV4-1 and TRBJ2-3; D tentatively reads TRBD1 or TRBD2 (5 bases each). CDR3 size: 16 residues. Germline V gene data show CDR1 as MGHRA and CDR2 as YSYEKL. With 4 bases removed from V and 4 bases from J, the gap between germline ends came to 18 bases. CDR3 sequence: CASSPLPGAGADTQYF. The CDR3 DNA sequence: TGCGCCAGCAGCCCCCTACCCGGGGCCGGCGCAGATACGCAGTATTTT.

This clonotype was seen ten or more times. V gene TRBV7-9 combines with J gene TRBJ1-5; possible D gene TRBD1, 6 bases. Germline assignment: CDR1 SEHNR and CDR2 FQNEAQ (reference sequence). There are 14 residues in the CDR3. V was clipped by 2 bases and J by 4 bases, with 9 bases between them. The CDR3 bases are TGTGCCAGCAGCTTAAACAGGGAAAATCAGCCCCAGCATTTT. It translates to CASSLNRENQPQHF.

The V and J genes are TRBV7-3 and TRBJ2-3; 9 nucleotides agree with TRBD2. Germline values: CDR1 SGHTA, CDR2 FQGTGA. The ends lost 3 bases at V and 3 bases at J; junction bases unmatched: 1. The length of the CDR3 is 14 residues. CDR3 sequence: CASSFSGGTDTQYF. The CDR3 nucleotides are TGTGCCAGCAGCTTTAGCGGGGGAACAGATACGCAGTATTTT.

This clonotype was found a few times. The rearrangement uses TRBV7-3 and TRBJ2-3; 9 bases are shared with TRBD2. The CDR3 totals 16 residues. Trimming cost V 5 bases and J 5 bases; bases outside gene matches: 11. The germline V gene has CDR1 SGHTA and CDR2 FQGTGA. CDR3 sequence (DNA): TGTGCCAGCAGCCCTCCCGGGACTAGCAAGGAAGATACGCAGTATTTT. It codes for CASSPPGTSKEDTQYF.

Ten or more counts support this clonotype. The chain combines TRBV4-1 with TRBJ2-7; perhaps TRBD1 as D (5 bases). The germline CDR1 and CDR2 sequences are MGHRA and YSYEKL. V was cut by 0 bases and J by 4 bases, with 10 bases left in between. The CDR3 length is 14 residues. The CDR3 region is CASSQEQGAYEQYF. In DNA form, the CDR3 reads TGCGCCAGCAGCCAAGAGCAGGGTGCGTACGAGCAGTACTTC.

Comment on this clonotype: It may be a read error: a sequence one base away is much more abundant. This chain connects TRBV9 to TRBJ1-1; D unclear. Germline values: CDR1 SGDLS, CDR2 YYNGEE. V dropped 3 bases and J dropped 4 bases, with 13 bases sitting between them. This CDR3 contains 14 residues. CDR3 sequence (DNA): TGTGCCAGCAGCGAACCTTCAGGCAGCACTGAAGCTTTCTTT. Translating it yields CASSEPSGSTEAFF. Full variable domain (outside the CDR3, taken from reference TRBV9 and TRBJ1-1): DSGVTQTPKHLITATGQRVTLRCSPRSGDLSVYWYQQSLDQGLQFLIQYYNGEERAKGNILERFSAQQFPDLHSELNLSSLELGDSALYFCASSEPSGSTEAFFGQGTRLTVV.

The chain links TRBV11-3 to TRBJ1-1; 7 positions agree with TRBD1. With 6 bases clipped from V and 8 bases from J, the junction kept 6 bases outside the gene matches. The germline V gene encodes CDR1 SGHNT and CDR2 YENEEA. The CDR3 loop spans 12 amino acids. The CDR3 spells CASRGGTAEAFF. The CDR3 coding sequence is TGTGCCAGCAGGGGAGGGACAGCCGAAGCTTTCTTT.

This clonotype is termed medium-sized. V usage is TRBV20-1 and J usage is TRBJ2-3, with D uncertain. The CDR3 is 14 amino acids. Germline V gene data show CDR1 as DFQATT and CDR2 as SNEGSKA (reference sequence). The V end was cut by 3 bases, the J end by 2 bases, with 12 bases between. In DNA form, the CDR3 reads TGCAGTGCTAGCGGGCCTCGTTACACAGATACGCAGTATTTT. Protein product: CSASGPRYTDTQYF.

Of note for this clonotype: With a much larger clone just one base away, this may be a read error. The V call is TRBV14, the J call TRBJ1-4, with a weak D call TRBD1 (6 bases). Germline values: CDR1 SGHDN, CDR2 FVKESK. The CDR3 has 15 residues. As DNA, the CDR3 is TGTGCCAGCAGCCCCACCCTAGGGGGTAATGAAATACTGTTTTTT. It specifies CASSPTLGGNEILFF.

This clonotype was detected ten times or more. The chain is built from TRBV27 and TRBJ2-4, with D perhaps TRBD1 or TRBD2 (6 bases each). V was cut by 5 bases and J by 4 bases, with 12 bases left in between. This CDR3 is built from 14 residues. Germline V lookup: CDR1 MNHEY, CDR2 SMNVEV (reference sequence). CDR3 amino acids: CASSRGQVKNIQYF. For the CDR3, the DNA is TGTGCCAGCAGTCGGGGGCAGGTGAAAAACATTCAGTACTTC.

In its sample, this clonotype was seen a few times. CDR3 sequence reads: CASSLGDLGEKLFF. CDR3 sequence (DNA): TGTGCCAGCAGCTTAGGAGACTTGGGGGAAAAACTGTTTTTT. The V call is TRBV5-6, the J call TRBJ1-4; D is unresolved. Trimming removed 2 bases at V and 8 bases at J, with 13 bases between. Germline CDR1 is SGHDT and CDR2 is YYEEEE. The CDR3 has 14 amino acids.

This clonotype showed up just once. The chain couples TRBV7-2 to TRBJ2-6; D is unclear. The CDR3 length is 11 residues. Germline-derived CDR1 and CDR2 are SGHTA and FQGNSA. V shed 5 bases and J shed 9 bases, with 5 bases lying between them. CDR3 sequence (DNA): TGTGCCAGCAGCCCTTACAACGTCCTGACTTTC. Translation: CASSPYNVLTF.

This clonotype was seen at least ten times. V is TRBV19 and J is TRBJ1-2; the D is unclear. V was trimmed by 3 bases and J by 4 bases, leaving 12 bases between them. The CDR3 has 14 residues. From germline, CDR1 is LNHDA and CDR2 SQIVND (reference sequence). CDR3 sequence: CASSMQQRGYGYTF. CDR3 nucleotides: TGTGCCAGTAGTATGCAACAGAGAGGCTATGGCTACACCTTC.

The CDR3 DNA follows: TGTGCCAGCAGCCAAGGGACAGGGGTTGCCGGAAACACCATATATTTT. It encodes CASSQGTGVAGNTIYF. The V call is TRBV4-2, the J call TRBJ1-3, with TRBD1 matching over 9 bases. Germline lookup yields CDR1 LGHNA and CDR2 YNFKEQ. J was trimmed by 4 bases and V by 1 base; bases with no gene match: 5. This CDR3 region has 16 residues.

The CDR3 spells CASSQGQGTDSYEQYF. The CDR3 DNA sequence: TGCGCCAGCAGCCAAGGCCAAGGGACGGATTCCTACGAGCAGTACTTC. This rearrangement joins TRBV4-1 to TRBJ2-7; D assignment may be TRBD1 or TRBD2 (5 bases each). The V end was cut by 1 base, the J end by 1 base, with 14 bases between. Looked up from germline, CDR1 is MGHRA and CDR2 is YSYEKL. The CDR3 extends over 16 amino acids.

This clonotype was observed at least ten times. The rearrangement links TRBV7-8 to TRBJ2-5; D not certain. Trimming removed 5 bases from V and 1 base from J, with 2 bases in between. The V gene's germline CDR1 is SGHVS and CDR2 FQNEAQ. This CDR3 is 11 amino acids long. Here the CDR3 DNA reads TGTGCCAGCAGCCTCCAAGAGACCCAGTACTTC. Translation gives CASSLQETQYF.

The gene calls are TRBV7-8 and TRBJ1-4, with 7 bases matching TRBD1. The J segment lost 4 bases and the V segment lost 3 bases, leaving 5 bases of the junction unmatched. The CDR3 totals 15 residues. Looked up from germline, CDR1 is SGHVS and CDR2 is FQNEAQ. The DNA of the CDR3 is TGTGCCAGCAGCTTCCTACAGGGGTATAATGAAAAACTGTTTTTT. Protein: CASSFLQGYNEKLFF.

This clonotype has ten or more counts. This chain links TRBV29-1 with TRBJ2-1; D is possibly TRBD1 or TRBD2 (5 bases each). Germline lookup yields CDR1 SQVTM and CDR2 ANQGSEA. The V and J ends lost 3 bases and 0 bases respectively, with 15 bases between them. This CDR3 has 16 residues. CDR3 bases: TGCAGCGTTGAGCCAAGCATCGGGGCCTCCTACAATGAGCAGTTCTTC. It specifies CSVEPSIGASYNEQFF.

This clonotype appeared a few times. The junction departs from germline at one end; a sequencing error may be responsible. The rearrangement links TRBV18 to TRBJ2-2; no definite D call. The germline gives CDR1 KGHSH, CDR2 LQKENI. This CDR3 contains 17 residues. Here the CDR3 reads CASSSPSDKLNTGELFF. The CDR3, as DNA: TGTGCCAGCTCATCACCGTCCGACAAGCTGAACACCGGGGAGCTGTTTTTT.

V gene TRBV7-6 combines with J gene TRBJ1-4; a possible D gene is TRBD1 (5 bases). V lost 4 bases to trimming and J lost 7 bases, with 16 bases between them. CDR3 size: 15 residues. The V gene's germline CDR1 is SGHVS and CDR2 FNYEAQ. As DNA, the CDR3 is TGTGCCAGCAGCTCCGGGGCAGGGAGCGGTGAAAAACTGTTTTTT. The encoded protein is CASSSGAGSGEKLFF. The full variable domain, completed using reference TRBV7-6 and TRBJ1-4, is GAGVSQSPRYKVTKRGQDVALRCDPISGHVSLYWYRQALGQGPEFLTYFNYEAQQDKSGLPNDRFSAERPEGSISTLTIQRTEQRDSAMYRCASSSGAGSGEKLFFGSGTQLSVL.

The chain links TRBV7-3 to TRBJ2-1; 15 nucleotides agree with TRBD2. V lost 3 bases to trimming and J lost 10 bases; unmatched junction nucleotides: 4. The V gene's germline CDR1 is SGHTA and CDR2 FQGTGA. The CDR3 covers 15 residues. CDR3 DNA sequence: TGTGCCAGCAGCTTGGGGACTAGCGGGGGGCAGGAGCAGTTCTTC. Encoded protein: CASSLGTSGGQEQFF.

This clonotype appeared many times. V usage is TRBV5-5 and J usage is TRBJ2-7; D gene unclear. Germline loops: CDR1 SGHKS, CDR2 YYEKEE (reference sequence). The CDR3 length is 11 residues. Trimming shortened V by 5 bases and J by 1 base, and 4 bases separated the two germline ends. Here the CDR3 reads CASRWSYEQYF. For the CDR3, the DNA is TGTGCCAGCAGGTGGTCCTACGAGCAGTACTTC.

By its share, this clonotype is medium-sized (0.01 to 0.1%). J is TRBJ1-2 and V is TRBV13; possibly TRBD1 for D (6 bases). Trimming removed 0 bases at V and 2 bases at J, with 10 bases between. Germline values: CDR1 PRHDT, CDR2 FYEKMQ (reference sequence). The length of the CDR3 is 15 residues. The CDR3 DNA reads TGTGCCAGCAGCTTAGGCCCAGGGGAGAACTATGGCTACACCTTC. Its translation: CASSLGPGENYGYTF.

This clonotype was seen once. J is TRBJ2-3 and V is TRBV4-2, with D possibly TRBD1 on 5 matching bases. The V end was cut by 1 base, the J end by 4 bases, with 6 bases between. Germline values: CDR1 LGHNA, CDR2 YNFKEQ. This CDR3 region has 13 residues. The CDR3 loop reads CASSQGGPDTQYF. CDR3 bases: TGTGCCAGCAGCCAAGGGGGCCCAGATACGCAGTATTTT.

This clonotype was counted many times. The chain combines TRBV18 with TRBJ1-3; D possibly corresponds to TRBD1 (5 bases). Germline V CDR1 and CDR2: KGHSH, LQKENI. Trimming cost V 4 bases and J 2 bases, with 15 bases left between them. The CDR3 is 16 residues long. DNA of the CDR3: TGTGCCAGCTCACACGCGACAACGGGGGCTGGAAACACCATATATTTT. Its translation: CASSHATTGAGNTIYF.